These 4 T cell receptor beta chains were sequenced from one sample in a study of TIL therapy for anti-PD-1-resistant metastatic lung cancer. As to time point: pre-treatment sample, taken before nivolumab and TIL therapy. The tumor samples were excised metastases, mostly pleural nodules or supraclavicular lymph nodes. Sequencing used immunoSEQ v3. Sequenced by immunoSEQ multiplex PCR; TCRdb stores in-frame clones only, minus some. Of about 26,000 clones listed, roughly two thirds were seen once; the top ten hold roughly a sixth. The starting material was tumor tissue, obtained at baseline. Source of these receptors: a woman aged 30-85 years with non-small cell lung cancer.

The J gene is TRBJ2-1, the V gene TRBV29-1; 7 bases are shared with TRBD2. Germline lookup yields CDR1 SQVTM and CDR2 ANQGSEA. V was clipped by 6 bases and J by 8 bases; unmatched bases: 4. The CDR3 spans 11 residues. CDR3 nucleotides: TGCAGCGTGGTGACTAGCTATGAGCAGTTCTTC. This encodes CSVVTSYEQFF.

This clone is a singleton in its sample. V usage is TRBV9 and J usage is TRBJ2-4, with 7 bases fitting TRBD1. Trimming at V came to 0 bases and at J to 7 bases, leaving 1 base not matched to a gene. This CDR3 contains 13 residues. CDR1 is SGDLS and CDR2 is YYNGEE in the germline V gene. CDR3 in DNA: TGTGCCAGCAGCGTAGAGGGGGCGAACATTCAGTACTTC. Translating gives CASSVEGANIQYF.

This clone has a handful of counts. The chain links TRBV10-3 to TRBJ2-5, with D perhaps TRBD1 (5 bases). The CDR3 loop spans 12 amino acids. The V gene's germline CDR1 is ENHRY and CDR2 SYGVKD. V dropped 5 bases and J dropped 3 bases, with 7 bases sitting between them. CDR3 amino acids: CAISLGEETQYF. The CDR3 nucleotides read TGTGCCATCAGTCTAGGGGAAGAGACCCAGTACTTC.

This clone was seen a handful of times. The rearrangement uses TRBV6-4 and TRBJ2-1; 8 bases fit TRBD2. J was trimmed by 9 bases and V by 4 bases; bases with no gene match: 8. The CDR3 runs to 14 residues. Germline-derived CDR1 and CDR2 are MRHNA and SNTAGT. The CDR3 bases are TGTGCCAGCAGTGTTCGGCGGGAGGAAATTGAGCAGTTCTTC. Translating it yields CASSVRREEIEQFF.